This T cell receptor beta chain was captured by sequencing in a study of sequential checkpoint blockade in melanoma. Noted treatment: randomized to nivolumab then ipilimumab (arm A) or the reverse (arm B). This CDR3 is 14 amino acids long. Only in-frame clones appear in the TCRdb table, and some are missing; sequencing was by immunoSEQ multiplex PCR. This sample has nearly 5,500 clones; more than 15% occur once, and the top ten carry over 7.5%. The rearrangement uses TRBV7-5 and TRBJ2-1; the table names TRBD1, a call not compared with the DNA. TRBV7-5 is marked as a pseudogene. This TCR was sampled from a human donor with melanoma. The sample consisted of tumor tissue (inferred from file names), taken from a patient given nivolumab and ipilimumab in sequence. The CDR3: CASSFSGQGHEQFF. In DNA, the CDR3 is TGTGCCAGCAGCTTCTCGGGACAGGGGCATGAGCAGTTCTTC.